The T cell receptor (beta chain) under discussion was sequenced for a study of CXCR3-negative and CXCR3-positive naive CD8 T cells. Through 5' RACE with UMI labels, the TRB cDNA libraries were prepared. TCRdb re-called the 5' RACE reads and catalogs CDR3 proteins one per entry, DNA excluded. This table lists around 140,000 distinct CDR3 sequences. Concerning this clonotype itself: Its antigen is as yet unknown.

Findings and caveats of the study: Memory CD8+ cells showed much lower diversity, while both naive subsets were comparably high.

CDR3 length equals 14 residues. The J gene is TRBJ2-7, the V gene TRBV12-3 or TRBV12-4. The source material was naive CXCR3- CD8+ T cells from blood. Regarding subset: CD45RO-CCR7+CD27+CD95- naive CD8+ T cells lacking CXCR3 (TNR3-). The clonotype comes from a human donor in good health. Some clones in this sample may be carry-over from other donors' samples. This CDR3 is CASSPRTGLYEKYF.